These T cell receptor beta chains were read from a single sample in a study of CD8+ T cells in alopecia areata. The data were produced by immunoSEQ multiplex PCR, yet TCRdb's version contains in-frame clones alone and is incomplete. The table has some 96,000 clones, 61% seen once. This specimen was CD8+ T cells sorted from blood, taken at week 4, from a patient treated with tofacitinib. These receptors were collected from a human donor with alopecia areata. The CDR3 runs from the conserved cysteine through the conserved F or W. D genes are given only for firm matches. Clone size is shown for a subset of rows, as once, few, many or a class of expanded clone.

d_gene,j_gene,abundance,v_gene,CDR3aa,CDR3nt
.,TRBJ1-2,.,TRBV6-1,CASSDWDIKNYGYTF,TGTGCCAGCAGTGATTGGGACATCAAAAACTATGGCTACACCTTC
.,TRBJ1-2,.,TRBV6-5,CASSYSGTDNYGYTF,TGTGCCAGCAGTTACTCCGGGACGGATAACTATGGCTACACCTTC
.,TRBJ1-6,many,TRBV28,CASSLRVPGSPLHF,TGTGCCAGCAGTTTACGGGTCCCGGGTTCACCCCTCCACTTT
.,TRBJ2-3,few,TRBV27,CASSSHRLHLSTDTQYF,TGTGCCAGCAGTTCCCACCGACTACACCTTAGCACAGATACGCAGTATTTT
.,TRBJ2-1,.,TRBV9,CASSTLLGYNEQFF,TGTGCCAGCAGCACCCTTCTAGGGTACAATGAGCAGTTCTTC
.,TRBJ2-1,.,TRBV7-2,CASSFGGEQFF,TGTGCCAGCAGCTTCGGGGGTGAGCAGTTCTTC
TRBD1,TRBJ2-1,few,TRBV29-1,CSVDNPGTGSRNEQFF,TGCAGCGTCGACAACCCGGGGACAGGGTCCCGGAATGAGCAGTTCTTC
.,TRBJ2-7,.,TRBV15,CATSREVPGEQYF,TGTGCCACCAGCAGAGAGGTTCCTGGCGAGCAGTACTTC
TRBD2,TRBJ2-7,few,TRBV5-4,CASSGGTSGRGAQYF,TGTGCCAGCAGCGGTGGGACTAGCGGGAGAGGCGCCCAGTACTTC
TRBD2,TRBJ2-7,.,TRBV7-8,CANRDGTSGFYEQYF,TGTGCCAACAGGGATGGGACTAGCGGCTTCTACGAGCAGTACTTC
.,TRBJ1-5,.,TRBV5-6,CASSLAGGKATQPQHF,TGTGCCAGCAGCTTGGCCGGCGGTAAAGCGACACAGCCCCAGCATTTT
.,TRBJ1-2,.,TRBV4-2,CATRDKYYGYTF,TGTGCCACCCGGGACAAGTACTATGGCTACACCTTC
.,TRBJ2-5,.,TRBV15,CATSREAGRGRETQYF,TGTGCCACCAGCAGAGAAGCAGGGAGAGGTAGAGAGACCCAGTACTTC
.,TRBJ2-3,.,TRBV7-2,CASSLWAGTTGTDTQYF,TGTGCCAGCAGCTTATGGGCCGGGACCACCGGCACAGATACGCAGTATTTT
.,TRBJ2-5,.,TRBV5-1,CASSLSPAGETQYF,TGCGCCAGCAGCTTGTCCCCGGCGGGAGAGACCCAGTACTTC
TRBD1,TRBJ1-2,few,TRBV5-6,CASSLGTGLRRDGYTF,TGTGCCAGCAGCCTCGGGACAGGGTTAAGGCGGGATGGCTACACCTTC
.,TRBJ2-5,.,TRBV7-2,CASSLYQETQYF,TGTGCCAGCAGCTTATACCAAGAGACCCAGTACTTC
.,TRBJ1-2,.,TRBV5-1,CASSVLRGANYGYTF,TGCGCCAGCAGCGTACTTCGGGGGGCTAACTATGGCTACACCTTC
.,TRBJ2-3,.,TRBV4-1,CASSSGQSLDTQYF,TGCGCCAGCAGCTCCGGACAGTCCCTAGATACGCAGTATTTT
TRBD2,TRBJ2-3,.,TRBV2,CASSEASSGTSTDTQYF,TGTGCCAGCAGTGAAGCTTCCAGCGGGACTAGCACAGATACGCAGTATTTT
TRBD1,TRBJ2-4,.,TRBV6-5,CASSWTGENIQYF,TGTGCCAGCAGTTGGACAGGGGAAAACATTCAGTACTTC
TRBD1,TRBJ2-5,.,TRBV5-6,CASSFLPIPPTGEETQYF,TGTGCCAGCAGCTTTCTCCCAATCCCGCCGACAGGGGAAGAGACCCAGTACTTC
TRBD1,TRBJ2-3,.,TRBV27,CASTPLDRGGTDTQYF,TGTGCCAGCACTCCGCTGGACAGGGGTGGAACAGATACGCAGTATTTT
TRBD1,TRBJ1-1,.,TRBV2,CASSDIPGQMNTEAFF,TGTGCCAGCAGTGATATTCCGGGACAGATGAACACTGAAGCTTTCTTT
.,TRBJ2-7,few,TRBV7-2,CASSASRDNYEQYF,TGTGCCAGCAGCGCCAGCCGGGACAACTACGAGCAGTACTTC
TRBD2,TRBJ2-2,.,TRBV5-1,CASSRLAGGSTGELFF,TGCGCCAGCAGCAGACTAGCGGGGGGATCCACCGGGGAGCTGTTTTTT
.,TRBJ1-1,.,TRBV13,CASRTTNTEAFF,TGTGCCAGCAGGACAACTAACACTGAAGCTTTCTTT
.,TRBJ2-3,.,TRBV27,CASSLTLATDTQYF,TGTGCCAGCAGTTTGACCTTGGCCACAGATACGCAGTATTTT
TRBD2,TRBJ2-1,.,TRBV28,CASSFETSGTNEQFF,TGTGCCAGCAGTTTCGAGACTAGCGGGACTAATGAGCAGTTCTTC
TRBD2,TRBJ2-1,.,TRBV14,CASSQRTSGSTYNEQFF,TGTGCCAGCAGCCAACGCACTAGCGGGTCAACCTACAATGAGCAGTTCTTC
TRBD2,TRBJ2-3,.,TRBV27,CASSLGTSSTDTQYF,TGTGCCAGCAGTTTGGGGACTAGCAGCACAGATACGCAGTATTTT
.,TRBJ2-7,.,TRBV14,CASSQPGHEQYF,TGTGCCAGCAGCCAACCGGGCCACGAGCAGTACTTC
.,TRBJ2-1,.,TRBV27,CASRTASYNEQFF,TGTGCCAGCAGGACAGCCTCCTACAATGAGCAGTTCTTC
TRBD1,TRBJ1-1,.,TRBV30,CAWSTGQGDTEAFF,TGTGCCTGGAGTACGGGACAGGGAGACACTGAAGCTTTCTTT
.,TRBJ2-1,few,TRBV27,CASSLRQEGDEQFF,TGTGCCAGCAGTTTGCGACAGGAAGGTGATGAGCAGTTCTTC
TRBD1,TRBJ2-7,few,TRBV15,CATSKVQGSSYEQYF,TGTGCCACCAGCAAAGTACAGGGGAGCTCCTACGAGCAGTACTTC
.,TRBJ1-2,few,TRBV6-1,CASSEDQVNYGYTF,TGTGCCAGCAGTGAGGATCAGGTGAACTATGGCTACACCTTC
TRBD1,TRBJ1-1,.,TRBV19,CASSPGGTEAFF,TGTGCCAGTAGTCCAGGGGGCACTGAAGCTTTCTTT
.,TRBJ2-1,.,TRBV29-1,CSVDRSVNEQFF,TGCAGCGTTGATCGTAGCGTCAATGAGCAGTTCTTC
.,TRBJ2-3,.,TRBV7-2,CASSFGYTQYF,TGTGCCAGCAGCTTCGGTTATACGCAGTATTTT
.,TRBJ1-1,few,TRBV4-3,CASSHDWANTEAFF,TGCGCCAGCAGCCACGACTGGGCGAACACTGAAGCTTTCTTT
TRBD2,TRBJ2-3,few,TRBV27,CASSPPLAGPTDTQYF,TGTGCCAGCAGTCCCCCACTAGCGGGGCCCACAGATACGCAGTATTTT
TRBD1,TRBJ2-7,.,TRBV5-1,CASSAPGQGVYEQYF,TGCGCCAGCAGCGCCCCGGGACAGGGTGTCTACGAGCAGTACTTC
.,TRBJ1-4,once,TRBV4-1,CASSQDPAGVGEKLFF,TGCGCCAGCAGCCAAGATCCCGCAGGGGTTGGCGAAAAACTGTTTTTT
TRBD1,TRBJ1-6,.,TRBV5-1,CASSIGQGASYNSPLHF,TGCGCCAGCAGCATCGGACAGGGGGCTTCCTATAATTCACCCCTCCACTTT
.,TRBJ2-3,few,TRBV21-1,CASSKLPPQPQPDDTQYF,TGTGCCAGCAGCAAACTCCCCCCCCAGCCCCAACCGGACGATACGCAGTATTTT
.,TRBJ1-5,few,TRBV7-9,CASSLQGNQPQHF,TGTGCCAGCAGCTTACAAGGGAATCAGCCCCAGCATTTT
TRBD1,TRBJ2-7,once,TRBV6-5,CASSDPGQLYEQYF,TGTGCCAGCAGTGACCCGGGACAGCTCTACGAGCAGTACTTC
TRBD1,TRBJ2-1,few,TRBV7-3,CASSPSGQGPYNEQFF,TGTGCCAGCAGCCCCTCCGGACAGGGTCCATACAATGAGCAGTTCTTC
.,TRBJ2-7,.,TRBV7-2,CASSLPGLGYEQYF,TGTGCCAGCAGCTTACCCGGATTGGGTTACGAGCAGTACTTC
TRBD1,TRBJ2-3,.,TRBV23-1,CASSQSPLNRDRGFCDTQYF,TGCGCCAGCAGTCAATCCCCACTTAACCGGGACAGGGGATTTTGTGATACGCAGTATTTT
.,TRBJ2-1,few,TRBV9,CASSAVIALNNEQFF,TGTGCCAGCAGCGCAGTAATAGCTCTCAACAATGAGCAGTTCTTC
TRBD1,TRBJ2-7,once,TRBV5-4,CASSLGSFRQGAYEQYF,TGTGCCAGCAGCTTGGGATCCTTCCGACAGGGGGCCTACGAGCAGTACTTC
.,TRBJ2-1,few,TRBV18,CASSPRGGNSYNEQFF,TGTGCCAGCTCACCACGAGGCGGGAACTCCTACAATGAGCAGTTCTTC
TRBD1,TRBJ1-2,.,TRBV27,CASSLSPGGKGYTF,TGTGCCAGCAGTTTATCGCCAGGGGGCAAAGGCTACACCTTC
TRBD1,TRBJ2-3,.,TRBV5-1,CASSTGQGASTDTQYF,TGCGCCAGCAGCACGGGACAGGGAGCCAGCACAGATACGCAGTATTTT
.,TRBJ2-7,.,TRBV5-6,CASSQTPSAYEQYF,TGTGCCAGCAGCCAGACACCATCAGCCTACGAGCAGTACTTC
TRBD1,TRBJ2-7,few,TRBV30,CACRGRGRDPKEQYF,TGTGCCTGTCGAGGCAGGGGGCGCGATCCGAAAGAGCAGTACTTC
.,TRBJ2-5,once,TRBV14,CASSQDPSGGGGETQYF,TGTGCCAGCAGCCAAGATCCCTCCGGGGGCGGCGGGGAGACCCAGTACTTC
.,TRBJ2-7,.,TRBV29-1,CSVDGLGRGEEQYF,TGCAGCGTTGACGGGTTGGGCAGGGGTGAAGAGCAGTACTTC